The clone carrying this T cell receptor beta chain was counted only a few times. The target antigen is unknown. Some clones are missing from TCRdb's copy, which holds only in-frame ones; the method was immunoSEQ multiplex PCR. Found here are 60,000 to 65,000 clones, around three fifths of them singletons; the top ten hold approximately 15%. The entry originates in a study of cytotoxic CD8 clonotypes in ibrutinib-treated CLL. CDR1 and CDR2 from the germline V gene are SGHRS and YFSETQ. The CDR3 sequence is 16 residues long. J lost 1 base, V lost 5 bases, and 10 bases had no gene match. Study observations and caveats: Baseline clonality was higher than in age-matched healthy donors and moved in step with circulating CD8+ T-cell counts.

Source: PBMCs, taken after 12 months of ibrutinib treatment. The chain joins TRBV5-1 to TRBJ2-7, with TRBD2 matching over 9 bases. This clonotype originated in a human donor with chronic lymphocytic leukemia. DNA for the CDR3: TGCGCCAGCAGACCTCCCACTAGCGGGTCTTCCTACGAGCAGTACTTC. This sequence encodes CASRPPTSGSSYEQYF.